A selection of T cell receptor beta chains follows, all from one sample in a study of cytomegalovirus exposure and HLA in healthy donors. Data came from immunoSEQ multiplex PCR; TCRdb stores just in-frame clones and leaves some out. This sample's clone table lists 100,000 to 150,000 clones. Sequencing used PBMCs. Receptor source: a man aged 18 to 30 in good health and CMV-seronegative. Each CDR3 is given with its conserved first and last residue. D genes are given only for firm matches.

TRBV5-4	TRBJ2-1	NA	CASSFKEIARQTFYNEQFF	TGTGCCAGCAGCTTCAAGGAGATAGCTAGACAGACCTTCTACAATGAGCAGTTCTTC
TRBV19	TRBJ2-7	TRBD2	CASSLGRAVTHEQYF	TGTGCCAGTAGTCTCGGGAGGGCCGTCACCCACGAGCAGTACTTC
TRBV5-1	TRBJ2-3	NA	CASSLAGDTQYF	TGCGCCAGCAGCCTCGCGGGGGATACGCAGTATTTT
TRBV5-1	TRBJ2-3	NA	CASSRGQNTDTQYF	TGCGCCAGCAGCCGGGGACAAAACACAGATACGCAGTATTTT
TRBV19	TRBJ1-6	NA	CASSIGAGKNSPLHF	TGTGCCAGTAGTATAGGAGCGGGCAAAAATTCACCCCTCCACTTT
TRBV6-6	TRBJ1-1	NA	CASSLTPGGGTEAFF	TGTGCCAGCAGTTTAACTCCCGGGGGGGGCACTGAAGCTTTCTTT
TRBV29-1	TRBJ1-1	NA	CSVEEAKGSDTEAFF	TGCAGCGTTGAAGAGGCCAAGGGGTCCGACACTGAAGCTTTCTTT
TRBV5-4	TRBJ2-1	NA	CASSLPRGVYNEQFF	TGTGCCAGCAGCTTGCCCAGGGGGGTCTACAATGAGCAGTTCTTC
TRBV2	TRBJ2-2	NA	CASSEAANTGELFF	TGTGCCAGCAGTGAGGCCGCGAACACCGGGGAGCTGTTTTTT
TRBV29-1	TRBJ1-2	NA	CSLGADRRGYTF	TGCAGCTTGGGGGCAGATCGGCGGGGCTACACCTTC
TRBV27	TRBJ1-2	TRBD1	CASSPRQGNYGYTF	TGTGCCAGCAGTCCAAGACAGGGGAACTATGGCTACACCTTC
TRBV2	TRBJ2-7	NA	CATGQTYEQYF	TGTGCCACTGGACAGACCTACGAGCAGTACTTC
TRBV30	TRBJ1-1	NA	CAWSVLWGGNTEAFF	TGTGCCTGGAGTGTACTTTGGGGGGGGAACACTGAAGCTTTCTTT
TRBV11-2	TRBJ2-7	TRBD1	CASIGQGAHEQYF	TGTGCCAGCATCGGGCAGGGGGCCCACGAGCAGTACTTC
TRBV7-3	TRBJ2-1	TRBD2	CASSLRLAGHNEQFF	TGTGCCAGCAGCCTACGACTAGCGGGACACAATGAGCAGTTCTTC
TRBV5-6	TRBJ1-3	NA	CASRSLQLSGNTIYF	TGTGCCAGCAGGTCCTTACAGCTATCTGGAAACACCATATATTTT
TRBV27	TRBJ1-5	NA	CASSPRPDQPQHF	TGTGCCAGCAGTCCGCGCCCCGATCAGCCCCAGCATTTT
TRBV30	TRBJ1-1	NA	CAWSVRSTDTEAFF	TGTGCCTGGAGTGTTAGATCCACGGACACTGAAGCTTTCTTT
TRBV9	TRBJ2-7	TRBD1	CASSAGQGFDEQYF	TGTGCCAGCAGCGCGGGACAGGGGTTCGACGAGCAGTACTTC
TRBV5-1	TRBJ1-1	NA	CASSSTGGAHTEAFF	TGCGCCAGCAGCTCCACGGGGGGCGCACACACTGAAGCTTTCTTT
TRBV28	TRBJ2-1	NA	CASSRPVGLADEQFF	TGTGCCAGCAGTCGCCCGGTCGGCCTAGCCGATGAGCAGTTCTTC
TRBV4-1	TRBJ2-3	NA	CASSQDGGDTDTQYF	TGCGCCAGCAGCCAAGATGGAGGGGACACAGATACGCAGTATTTT
TRBV7-3	TRBJ2-6	TRBD1	CASSPGQAISGANVLTF	TGTGCCAGCAGCCCGGGACAGGCGATCTCTGGGGCCAACGTCCTGACTTTC
TRBV19	TRBJ1-2	TRBD1	CASSRDRAYGYTF	TGTGCCAGTAGTAGAGACAGGGCCTATGGCTACACCTTC
TRBV7-9	TRBJ1-1	NA	CASSSRQLYTEAFF	TGTGCCAGCAGCTCCCGACAGCTATACACTGAAGCTTTCTTT
TRBV27	TRBJ2-5	NA	CASSLGGTQYF	TGTGCCAGCAGTTTGGGAGGGACCCAGTACTTC
TRBV30	TRBJ1-4	TRBD1	CAWSRDRDEKLFF	TGTGCCTGGAGTAGAGACAGGGACGAAAAACTGTTTTTT
TRBV11-2	TRBJ1-1	NA	CASSSGQRGTEAFF	TGTGCCAGCAGCAGCGGACAGAGGGGGACTGAAGCTTTCTTT
TRBV5-3	TRBJ2-2	TRBD1	CARSSQGQGAGCSTGELFF	TGTGCCAGAAGCTCACAGGGGCAGGGGGCTGGATGCAGCACCGGGGAGCTGTTTTTT
TRBV18	TRBJ2-7	TRBD1	CASSINRGEAYEQYF	TGTGCCAGCTCGATTAACAGGGGCGAGGCCTACGAGCAGTACTTC
TRBV28	TRBJ2-1	TRBD1	CASSFLGTGINEQFF	TGTGCCAGCAGTTTTTTGGGGACAGGGATCAATGAGCAGTTCTTC
TRBV7-3	TRBJ2-2	TRBD2	CASSLIAGGSNTGELFF	TGTGCCAGCAGCTTAATAGCGGGGGGATCGAACACCGGGGAGCTGTTTTTT
TRBV5-1	TRBJ2-1	TRBD2	CASSLEFLAGELDEQFF	TGCGCCAGCAGCTTGGAATTCCTGGCGGGAGAATTAGATGAGCAGTTCTTC
TRBV7-3	TRBJ2-1	TRBD2	CASSSGIAGVSYNEQFF	TGTGCCAGCAGCTCCGGAATAGCGGGAGTATCCTACAATGAGCAGTTCTTC
TRBV29-1	TRBJ2-3	TRBD2	CSVETSGGFTDTQYF	TGCAGCGTTGAAACTAGCGGGGGATTCACAGATACGCAGTATTTT
TRBV18	TRBJ1-1	NA	CASSPPQGTLNTEAFF	TGTGCCAGCTCACCACCGCAGGGGACCTTGAACACTGAAGCTTTCTTT
TRBV28	TRBJ2-3	NA	CASASSTDTQYF	TGTGCCAGCGCCAGTTCGACAGATACGCAGTATTTT
TRBV28	TRBJ2-7	TRBD1	CASRVTGASEQYF	TGTGCCAGCAGGGTGACAGGGGCCAGCGAGCAGTACTTC
TRBV10-3	TRBJ1-5	NA	CAISERESNQPQHF	TGTGCCATCAGTGAGAGAGAGAGCAATCAGCCCCAGCATTTT
TRBV9	TRBJ2-1	TRBD2	CASSAYSGGAGEQFF	TGTGCCAGCAGCGCCTATAGCGGGGGGGCCGGTGAGCAGTTCTTC
TRBV5-1	TRBJ1-5	TRBD1	CASSLDRGVNQPQHF	TGCGCCAGCAGCTTGGACAGGGGGGTCAATCAGCCCCAGCATTTT
TRBV11-1	TRBJ2-3	TRBD2	CASSLPTRGVNTQYF	TGTGCCAGCAGCTTACCGACTCGGGGGGTAAATACGCAGTATTTT
TRBV30	TRBJ1-1	TRBD1	CAWTKYRGGTEAFF	TGTGCCTGGACAAAATACAGGGGTGGTACTGAAGCTTTCTTT
TRBV5-1	TRBJ2-3	TRBD1	CASSRTGDIDTQYF	TGCGCCAGCAGCCGGACAGGGGACATCGATACGCAGTATTTT
TRBV9	TRBJ2-1	NA	CASSVTGVGQGEQFF	TGTGCCAGCAGCGTAACCGGGGTAGGGCAGGGGGAGCAGTTCTTC
TRBV9	TRBJ2-2	TRBD1	CASNAGGHTGELFF	TGTGCCAGCAACGCAGGGGGACACACCGGGGAGCTGTTTTTT
TRBV5-6	TRBJ1-5	TRBD1	CASSPRQGIDQPQHF	TGTGCCAGCAGCCCGAGACAGGGTATCGACCAGCCCCAGCATTTT
TRBV6-5	TRBJ1-2	TRBD1	CASRLTGDGMSGYTF	TGTGCCAGCAGGTTGACAGGGGATGGAATGAGTGGCTACACCTTC
TRBV5-1	TRBJ2-3	TRBD2	CASSSGLAGGASSTDTQYF	TGCGCCAGCAGCTCGGGACTAGCGGGGGGTGCGTCTAGCACAGATACGCAGTATTTT
TRBV4-1	TRBJ2-7	TRBD2	CASSQGEGLSSYEQYF	TGCGCCAGCAGCCAAGGGGAGGGACTTAGCTCCTACGAGCAGTACTTC
TRBV29-1	TRBJ2-2	NA	CSALRQVTGELFF	TGCAGCGCATTAAGACAAGTCACCGGGGAGCTGTTTTTT
TRBV28	TRBJ2-7	NA	CASSLGQLDYEQYF	TGTGCCAGCAGTTTAGGGCAGTTGGACTACGAGCAGTACTTC
TRBV28	TRBJ1-1	NA	CASHVGGSTEAFF	TGTGCCAGTCATGTTGGGGGGTCCACTGAAGCTTTCTTT
TRBV4-3	TRBJ2-1	TRBD2	CASSQRRQRGTNEQFF	TGCGCCAGCAGCCAGCGACGACAGCGGGGAACCAATGAGCAGTTCTTC